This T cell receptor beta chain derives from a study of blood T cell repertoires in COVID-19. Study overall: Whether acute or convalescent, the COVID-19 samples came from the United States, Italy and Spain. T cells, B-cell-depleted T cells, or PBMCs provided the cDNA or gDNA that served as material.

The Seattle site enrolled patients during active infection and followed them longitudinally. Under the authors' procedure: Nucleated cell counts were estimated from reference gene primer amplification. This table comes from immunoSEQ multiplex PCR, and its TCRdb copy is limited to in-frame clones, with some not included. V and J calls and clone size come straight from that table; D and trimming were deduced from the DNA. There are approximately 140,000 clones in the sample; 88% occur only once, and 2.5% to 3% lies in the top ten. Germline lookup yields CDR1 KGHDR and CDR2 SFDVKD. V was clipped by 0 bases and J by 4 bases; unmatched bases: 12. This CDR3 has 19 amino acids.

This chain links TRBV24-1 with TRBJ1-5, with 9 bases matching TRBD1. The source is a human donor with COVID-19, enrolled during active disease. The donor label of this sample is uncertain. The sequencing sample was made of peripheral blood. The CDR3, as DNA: TGTGCCACCAGTGATTTGAAGGTCGTGAGTGGACAGGGGAATCAGCCCCAGCATTTT. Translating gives CATSDLKVVSGQGNQPQHF.